Listed below are T cell receptor beta chains from one sample, sequenced in a study of control samples from healthy donors and cancer patients. TCRdb keeps only in-frame clones here, not all; method: immunoSEQ multiplex PCR. The sample has some 200,000 clones, approximately 95% seen once. Input material: blood. The receptors originated from a man aged 18 to 29 in good health. The CDR3 runs from the conserved cysteine through the conserved F or W. Each record gives: clone size, D gene, J gene, V gene, CDR3 protein, CDR3 DNA. The D gene is left open where the match is weak. Some rows have no size entry. The others give once, few or many, or a class for an expanded clone.

NA	NA	TRBJ2-7	TRBV6-5	CASSYSLGHEQYF	TGTGCCAGCAGTTACTCCTTGGGGCACGAGCAGTACTTC
NA	NA	TRBJ1-1	TRBV6-1	CASSDALGTEAFF	TGTGCCAGCAGTGACGCCCTGGGAACTGAAGCTTTCTTT
NA	TRBD2	TRBJ2-5	TRBV3-1/TRBV3-2	CASRLSGTNQETQYF	TGTGCCAGCAGGCTTTCAGGGACTAACCAAGAGACCCAGTACTTC
NA	NA	TRBJ1-2	TRBV2	CASSESGVTSYGYTF	TGTGCCAGCAGTGAATCGGGCGTGACAAGCTATGGCTACACCTTC
NA	NA	TRBJ1-1	TRBV5-1	CASSWTRGIFPKGVNTEAFF	TGCGCCAGCAGCTGGACGCGGGGCATCTTCCCTAAAGGGGTGAACACTGAAGCTTTCTTT
NA	NA	TRBJ2-1	TRBV21-1	CASILSGGDENEQFF	TGTGCCAGCATCCTCAGCGGGGGTGATGAAAATGAGCAGTTCTTC
few	TRBD1	TRBJ1-6	TRBV24-1	CATPGDRTFSPLHF	TGTGCCACCCCAGGGGACAGGACTTTTTCACCCCTCCACTTT
NA	TRBD2	TRBJ2-1	TRBV6-4	CASSDSWLAGGHNEQFF	TGTGCCAGCAGTGACTCGTGGCTAGCGGGGGGTCACAATGAGCAGTTCTTC
NA	NA	TRBJ2-7	TRBV3-1/TRBV3-2	CASSQGSGVAYEQYF	TGTGCCAGCAGCCAAGGTTCAGGGGTAGCCTACGAGCAGTACTTC
NA	TRBD1	TRBJ1-1	TRBV20-1	CSATDRGEPQNTEAFF	TGCAGTGCTACTGACAGGGGGGAGCCACAGAACACTGAAGCTTTCTTT
NA	TRBD1	TRBJ1-4	TRBV3-1/TRBV3-2	CASSQLTGGTNEKLFF	TGTGCCAGCAGCCAACTTACAGGGGGCACTAATGAAAAACTGTTTTTT
NA	NA	TRBJ1-2	TRBV10-3	CAISESRDNYGYTF	TGTGCCATCAGTGAGTCGAGAGATAACTATGGCTACACCTTC
once	NA	TRBJ1-1	TRBV7-3	CASSVMGGGLNTEAFF	TGTGCCAGCAGCGTAATGGGAGGCGGACTGAACACTGAAGCTTTCTTT
NA	NA	TRBJ1-5	TRBV9	CASSVGSGVGQPQHF	TGTGCCAGCAGCGTAGGGAGCGGGGTTGGACAGCCCCAGCATTTT
NA	NA	TRBJ2-3	TRBV24-1	CATEGADTQYF	TGTGCCACCGAGGGGGCAGATACGCAGTATTTT
NA	NA	TRBJ2-3	TRBV5-1	CASSLDRVGAPTQYF	TGCGCCAGCAGCTTGGATAGGGTAGGGGCCCCTACGCAGTATTTT
NA	NA	TRBJ1-5	TRBV18	CASSPGNQPQHF	TGTGCCAGCTCACCAGGGAATCAGCCCCAGCATTTT